The 2 T cell receptor beta chains below come from one sample, sequenced in a study of T cells in Graves' hyperthyroidism and ophthalmopathy. The CDR3 regions of TCR beta were amplified from RNA transcripts. The study used the HTBI primer set for a first-round RT-PCR of the TCR CDR3. TCRdb itself ran the multiplex PCR reads through MiXCR, one entry per CDR3 protein. Of a few hundred thousand distinct CDR3 sequences listed, around a sixth are singletons. Sequences were obtained from blood. These receptors all stem from a man aged 18 to 29 with Graves' ophthalmopathy.

This clonotype has at least ten counts. The chain links TRBV14 to TRBJ1-2; TRBD1 agrees at 9 bases. This CDR3 comprises 14 residues. Germline V CDR1 and CDR2: SGHDN, FVKESK. Losses at the gene ends were 4 bases for V and 5 bases for J; bases not matched to a gene: 5. CDR3 residues: CASSPADRGYGYTF. The CDR3 DNA follows: TGTGCCAGCAGCCCAGCGGACAGGGGATATGGCTACACCTTC.

In this sample, this clonotype turned up many times. This chain joins TRBV20-1 and TRBJ2-3; TRBD1 aligns across 7 bases. The ends lost 3 bases at V and 1 base at J; junction bases unmatched: 7. Germline CDR1 is DFQATT and CDR2 is SNEGSKA (reference sequence). The CDR3 extends over 15 amino acids. This CDR3 reads CSARLPGQRTDTQYF. In DNA, the CDR3 is TGCAGTGCTAGGCTACCGGGACAGCGCACAGATACGCAGTATTTT.